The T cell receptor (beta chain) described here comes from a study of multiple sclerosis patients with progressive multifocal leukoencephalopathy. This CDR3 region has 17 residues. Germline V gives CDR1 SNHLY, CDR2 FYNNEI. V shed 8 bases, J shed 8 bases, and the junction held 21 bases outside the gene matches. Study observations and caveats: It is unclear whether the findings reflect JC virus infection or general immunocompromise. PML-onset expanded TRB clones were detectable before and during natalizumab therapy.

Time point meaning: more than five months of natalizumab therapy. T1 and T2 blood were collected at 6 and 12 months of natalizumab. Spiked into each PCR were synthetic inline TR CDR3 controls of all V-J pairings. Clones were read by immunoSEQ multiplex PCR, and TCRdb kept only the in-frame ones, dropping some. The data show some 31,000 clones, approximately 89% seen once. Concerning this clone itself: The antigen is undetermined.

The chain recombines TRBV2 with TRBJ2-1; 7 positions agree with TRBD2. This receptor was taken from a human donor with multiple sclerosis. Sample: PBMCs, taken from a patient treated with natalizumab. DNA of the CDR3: TGTGCCAGCCACAATCCGGCGGGAGTAGCTACTGAGGATGAGCAGTTCTTC. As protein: CASHNPAGVATEDEQFF.